This is a list of T cell receptor beta chains from one sample in a study of radiotherapy plus CTLA-4 blockade in lung cancer. Data came from immunoSEQ multiplex PCR; TCRdb stores just in-frame clones and leaves some out. The data hold approximately 100,000 clones, with roughly 80% observed a single time. Sequencing was performed on peripheral blood, taken from a patient treated with radiotherapy plus ipilimumab. These receptors were taken from a human donor with non-small cell lung cancer who had a partial response to radiotherapy plus ipilimumab. Each CDR3 is given with its conserved first and last residue. A D gene is named only where the DNA matches it firmly. Size tells how often a clone was seen (once, few, many) or the class of an expanded clone, and some rows leave it out.

TRBV7-3,-,TRBJ2-2,15,-,CASSLRRLNTGELFF,TGTGCCAGCAGCTTAAGGCGGCTGAACACCGGGGAGCTGTTTTTT
TRBV7-9,-,TRBJ2-5,14,TRBD1,CASSLETGGETQYF,TGTGCCAGCAGCTTAGAGACAGGGGGAGAGACCCAGTACTTC
TRBV7-3,few,TRBJ2-3,15,TRBD2,CASSRLAGVTDTQYF,TGTGCCAGCAGCAGACTAGCGGGAGTAACAGATACGCAGTATTTT
TRBV5-1,-,TRBJ1-2,14,-,CASSLESYNYGYTF,TGCGCCAGCAGCTTAGAGAGTTACAACTATGGCTACACCTTC
TRBV2,-,TRBJ1-5,19,-,CASSEPFRGAKTRWQPQHF,TGTGCCAGCAGTGAGCCTTTTCGGGGGGCTAAGACTCGGTGGCAGCCCCAGCATTTT
TRBV5-1,-,TRBJ2-1,16,TRBD2,CASSLGLAEGGNEQFF,TGCGCCAGCAGCTTGGGACTAGCGGAGGGTGGCAATGAGCAGTTCTTC
TRBV6-6,-,TRBJ2-7,15,TRBD1,CASIREEGQGYEQYF,TGTGCCAGCATCCGGGAGGAAGGACAGGGGTACGAGCAGTACTTC
TRBV29-1,-,TRBJ2-1,16,TRBD2,CSLRDQAGPSYNEQFF,TGCAGTCTTAGAGACCAAGCGGGACCCTCCTACAATGAGCAGTTCTTC
TRBV7-9,-,TRBJ2-1,16,-,CASSSSPIGLAEEQFF,TGTGCCAGCAGCTCCTCGCCCATTGGACTCGCAGAAGAGCAGTTCTTC
TRBV2,-,TRBJ2-5,11,-,CASSDTVTQYF,TGTGCCAGCAGTGACACAGTGACCCAGTACTTC
TRBV19,-,TRBJ1-3,16,TRBD1,CASSRDRGGVGNTIYF,TGTGCCAGTAGCCGAGACAGGGGCGGCGTTGGAAACACCATATATTTT
TRBV5-1,-,TRBJ2-3,16,-,CASSLSQRSNTDTQYF,TGCGCCAGCAGCTTGTCCCAGCGGTCCAACACAGATACGCAGTATTTT
TRBV6-5,-,TRBJ1-2,13,TRBD1,CASTRDSNYGYTF,TGTGCCAGCACCAGGGACAGTAACTATGGCTACACCTTC
TRBV7-9,-,TRBJ1-3,13,-,CASSYHSGNTIYF,TGTGCCAGCAGCTATCACTCTGGAAACACCATATATTTT
TRBV18,few,TRBJ2-1,14,TRBD1,CASSQSGQDNEQFF,TGTGCCAGCTCACAATCCGGACAGGACAATGAGCAGTTCTTC
TRBV27,-,TRBJ1-2,13,TRBD1,CASAWRGQNGYTF,TGTGCCAGCGCTTGGAGGGGGCAGAATGGCTACACCTTC
TRBV27,-,TRBJ1-5,14,TRBD1,CASSYRGGNQPQHF,TGTGCCAGCAGTTACAGGGGGGGGAATCAGCCCCAGCATTTT
TRBV6-1,-,TRBJ2-7,13,TRBD1,CASSSGGNYEQYF,TGTGCCAGCAGCTCAGGGGGCAACTACGAGCAGTACTTC
TRBV7-2,-,TRBJ2-7,15,-,CASSFPAQGIYEQYF,TGTGCCAGCAGCTTCCCGGCACAGGGTATCTACGAGCAGTACTTC
TRBV7-2,once,TRBJ2-7,16,TRBD1,CASSPRTGNPSYEQYF,TGTGCCAGCAGCCCCCGGACAGGGAATCCCTCCTACGAGCAGTACTTC
TRBV27,-,TRBJ2-2,19,TRBD1,CASSHTPPTGGKNTGELFF,TGTGCCAGCAGTCACACCCCCCCGACAGGGGGCAAAAACACCGGGGAGCTGTTTTTT
TRBV5-1,-,TRBJ2-1,14,TRBD2,CASLPGLAGGEQFF,TGCGCCAGCTTGCCGGGACTAGCGGGAGGTGAGCAGTTCTTC
TRBV11-2,-,TRBJ1-3,15,-,CASSPSLSSGNTIYF,TGTGCCAGCAGCCCCTCGCTCAGCTCTGGAAACACCATATATTTT
TRBV5-1,-,TRBJ1-3,13,-,CASTVSGGNTIYF,TGCGCCAGCACGGTCTCGGGGGGAAACACCATATATTTT
TRBV27,-,TRBJ1-2,13,-,CASSLQGPYGYTF,TGTGCCAGCAGTTTACAGGGCCCCTATGGCTACACCTTC
TRBV28,-,TRBJ2-7,14,TRBD2,CASRPGTSGYEQYF,TGTGCCAGTCGCCCCGGGACTAGCGGCTACGAGCAGTACTTC
TRBV29-1,few,TRBJ1-4,12,-,CSVEGRVGKLFF,TGCAGCGTTGAGGGCAGGGTGGGAAAACTGTTTTTT
TRBV27,-,TRBJ2-6,17,-,CASSPLRLGAGANVLTF,TGTGCCAGCAGTCCCCTCCGATTGGGGGCCGGGGCCAACGTCCTGACTTTC
TRBV7-8,-,TRBJ2-3,18,TRBD1,CASSGRGRTEQDTDTQYF,TGTGCCAGCAGCGGCAGGGGGCGTACGGAGCAAGACACAGATACGCAGTATTTT
TRBV7-3,-,TRBJ2-1,15,-,CASSLMAGQYNEQFF,TGTGCCAGCAGCTTAATGGCAGGGCAATACAATGAGCAGTTCTTC
TRBV7-9,-,TRBJ2-7,16,TRBD2,CASSFFSAGGTYEQYF,TGTGCCAGCAGCTTTTTTTCAGCGGGAGGGACCTACGAGCAGTACTTC
TRBV30,-,TRBJ2-1,15,TRBD2,CAWSVRTSGTNEQFF,TGTGCCTGGAGTGTACGGACTAGCGGAACCAATGAGCAGTTCTTC
TRBV7-2,-,TRBJ2-1,15,TRBD1,CASSLGSGQGRGQFF,TGTGCCAGCAGCTTAGGATCCGGACAGGGTCGTGGGCAGTTCTTC